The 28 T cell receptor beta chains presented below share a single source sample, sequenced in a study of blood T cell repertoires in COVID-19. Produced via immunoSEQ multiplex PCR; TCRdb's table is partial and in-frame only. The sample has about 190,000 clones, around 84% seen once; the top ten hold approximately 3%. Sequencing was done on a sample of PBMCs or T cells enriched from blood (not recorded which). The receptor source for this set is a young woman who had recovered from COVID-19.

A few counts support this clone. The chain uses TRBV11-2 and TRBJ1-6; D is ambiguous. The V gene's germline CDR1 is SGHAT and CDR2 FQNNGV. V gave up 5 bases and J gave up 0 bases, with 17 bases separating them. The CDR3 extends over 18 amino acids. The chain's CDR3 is CASSAAPLRGSYNSPLHF. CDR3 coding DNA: TGTGCCAGCAGCGCGGCTCCCCTTCGGGGCTCCTATAATTCACCCCTCCACTTT.

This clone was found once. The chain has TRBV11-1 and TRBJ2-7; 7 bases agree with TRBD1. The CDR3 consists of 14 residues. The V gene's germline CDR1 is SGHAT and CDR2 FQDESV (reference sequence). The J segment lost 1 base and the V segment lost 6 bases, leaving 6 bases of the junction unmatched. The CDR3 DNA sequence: TGTGCCAGCAGGCGACAGGGTTGGTCCTACGAGCAGTACTTC. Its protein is CASRRQGWSYEQYF.

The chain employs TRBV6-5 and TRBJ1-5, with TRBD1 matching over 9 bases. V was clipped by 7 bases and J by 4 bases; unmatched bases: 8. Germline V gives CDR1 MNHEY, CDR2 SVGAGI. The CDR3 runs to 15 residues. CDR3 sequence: CASKRGQGSNQPQHF. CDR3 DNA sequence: TGTGCCAGCAAGAGAGGACAGGGGAGTAATCAGCCCCAGCATTTT.

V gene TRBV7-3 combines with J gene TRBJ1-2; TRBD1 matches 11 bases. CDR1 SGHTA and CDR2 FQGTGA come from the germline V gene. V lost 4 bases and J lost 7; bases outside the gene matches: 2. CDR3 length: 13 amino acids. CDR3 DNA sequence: TGTGCCAGCAGCTCGGACAGGGGGCTTGGCTACACCTTC. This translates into CASSSDRGLGYTF.

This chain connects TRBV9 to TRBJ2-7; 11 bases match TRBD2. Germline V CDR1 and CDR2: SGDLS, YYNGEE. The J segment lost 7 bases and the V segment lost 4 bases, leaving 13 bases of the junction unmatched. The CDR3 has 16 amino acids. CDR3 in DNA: TGTGCCAGCAGCCAGATTAGCGGGAGGGCCCTCAGGGAGCAGTACTTC. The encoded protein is CASSQISGRALREQYF.

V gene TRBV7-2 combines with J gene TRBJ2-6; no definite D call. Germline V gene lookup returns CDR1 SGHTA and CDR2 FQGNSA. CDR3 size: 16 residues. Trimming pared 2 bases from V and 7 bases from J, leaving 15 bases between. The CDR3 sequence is CASSLNGYGSANVLTF. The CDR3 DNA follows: TGTGCCAGCAGCTTAAATGGTTACGGGTCTGCCAACGTCCTGACTTTC.

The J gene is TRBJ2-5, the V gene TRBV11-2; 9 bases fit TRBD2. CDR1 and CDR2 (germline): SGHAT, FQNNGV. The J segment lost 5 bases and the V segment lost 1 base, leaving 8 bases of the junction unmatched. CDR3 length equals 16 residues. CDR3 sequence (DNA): TGTGCCAGCAGCTTAGCACCCCTAGCGGGGATGGAGACCCAGTACTTC. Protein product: CASSLAPLAGMETQYF.

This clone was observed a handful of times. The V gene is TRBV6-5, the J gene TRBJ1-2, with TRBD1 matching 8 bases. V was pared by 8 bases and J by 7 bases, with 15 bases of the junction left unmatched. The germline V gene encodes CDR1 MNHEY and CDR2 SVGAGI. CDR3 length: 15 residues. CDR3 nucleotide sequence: TGTGCCAGCTCGCCGACAGGGGAAGTAGTAGGTGGCTACACCTTC. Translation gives CASSPTGEVVGGYTF.

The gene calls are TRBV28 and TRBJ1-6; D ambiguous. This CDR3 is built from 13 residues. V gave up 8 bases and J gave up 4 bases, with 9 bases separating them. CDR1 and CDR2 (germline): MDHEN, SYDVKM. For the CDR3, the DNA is TGTGCCAGCGGAGGAGGGTATAATTCACCCCTCCACTTT. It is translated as CASGGGYNSPLHF.

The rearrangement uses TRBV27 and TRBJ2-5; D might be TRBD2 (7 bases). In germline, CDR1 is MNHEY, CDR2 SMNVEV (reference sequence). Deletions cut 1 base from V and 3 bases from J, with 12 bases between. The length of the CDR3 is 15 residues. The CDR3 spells CASSLFGGQEETQYF. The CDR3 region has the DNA TGTGCCAGCAGTTTATTCGGGGGGCAGGAAGAGACCCAGTACTTC.

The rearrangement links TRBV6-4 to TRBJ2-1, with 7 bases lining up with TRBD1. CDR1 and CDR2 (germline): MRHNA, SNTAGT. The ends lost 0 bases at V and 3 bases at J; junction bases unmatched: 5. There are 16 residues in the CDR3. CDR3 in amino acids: CASSDSVGGDYNEQFF. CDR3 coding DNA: TGTGCCAGCAGTGACTCGGTAGGGGGCGACTACAATGAGCAGTTCTTC.

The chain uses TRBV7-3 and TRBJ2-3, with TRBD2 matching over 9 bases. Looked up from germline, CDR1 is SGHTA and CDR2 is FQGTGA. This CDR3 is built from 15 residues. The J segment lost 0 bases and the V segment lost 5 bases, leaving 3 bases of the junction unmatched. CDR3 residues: CASSRAGGSTDTQYF. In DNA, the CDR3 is TGTGCCAGCAGCCGAGCGGGGGGAAGCACAGATACGCAGTATTTT.

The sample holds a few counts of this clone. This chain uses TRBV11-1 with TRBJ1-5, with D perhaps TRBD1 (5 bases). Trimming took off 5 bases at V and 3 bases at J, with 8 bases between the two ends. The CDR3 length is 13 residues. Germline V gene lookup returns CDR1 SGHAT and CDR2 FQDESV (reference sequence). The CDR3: CASSTRDNQPQHF. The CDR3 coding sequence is TGTGCCAGCAGCACCAGGGACAATCAGCCCCAGCATTTT.

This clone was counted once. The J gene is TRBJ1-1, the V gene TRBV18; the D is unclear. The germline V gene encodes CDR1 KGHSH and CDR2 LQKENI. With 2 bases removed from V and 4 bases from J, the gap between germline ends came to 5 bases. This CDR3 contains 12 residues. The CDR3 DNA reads TGTGCCAGCTCACCAGTCTCCACTGAAGCTTTCTTT. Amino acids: CASSPVSTEAFF.

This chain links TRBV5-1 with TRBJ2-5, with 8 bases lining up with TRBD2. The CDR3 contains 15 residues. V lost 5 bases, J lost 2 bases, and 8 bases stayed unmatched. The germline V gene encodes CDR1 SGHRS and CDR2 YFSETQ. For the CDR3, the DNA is TGCGCCAGCAGATTCGGGGGGGCCCAACAAGAGACCCAGTACTTC. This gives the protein CASRFGGAQQETQYF.

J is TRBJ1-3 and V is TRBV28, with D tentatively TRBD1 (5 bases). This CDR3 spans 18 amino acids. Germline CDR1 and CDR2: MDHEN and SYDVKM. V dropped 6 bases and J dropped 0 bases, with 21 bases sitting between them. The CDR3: CASSVPGADLSSGNTIYF. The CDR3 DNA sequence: TGTGCCAGCAGCGTACCTGGGGCAGACCTAAGCTCTGGAAACACCATATATTTT.

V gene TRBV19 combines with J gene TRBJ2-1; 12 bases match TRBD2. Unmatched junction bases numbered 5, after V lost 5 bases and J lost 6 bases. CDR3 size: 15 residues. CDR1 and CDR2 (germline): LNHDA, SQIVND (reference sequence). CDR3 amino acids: CASSPASGGVNEQFF. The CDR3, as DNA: TGTGCCAGTAGTCCTGCTAGCGGGGGGGTCAATGAGCAGTTCTTC.

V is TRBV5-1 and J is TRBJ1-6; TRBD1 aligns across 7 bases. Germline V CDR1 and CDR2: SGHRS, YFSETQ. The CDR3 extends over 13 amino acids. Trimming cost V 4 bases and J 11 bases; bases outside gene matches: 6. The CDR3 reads CASSPDRVPPLHF. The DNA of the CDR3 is TGCGCCAGCAGCCCCGACAGGGTTCCACCCCTCCACTTT.

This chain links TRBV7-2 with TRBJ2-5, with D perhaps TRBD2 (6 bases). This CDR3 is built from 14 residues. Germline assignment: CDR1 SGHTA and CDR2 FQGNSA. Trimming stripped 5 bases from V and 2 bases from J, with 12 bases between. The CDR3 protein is CASSRGSRQETQYF. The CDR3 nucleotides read TGTGCCAGCAGCCGGGGGTCCAGGCAAGAGACCCAGTACTTC.

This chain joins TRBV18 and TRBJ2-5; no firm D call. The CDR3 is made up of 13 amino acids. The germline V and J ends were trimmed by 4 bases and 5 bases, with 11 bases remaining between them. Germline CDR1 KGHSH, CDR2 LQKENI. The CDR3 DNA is TGTGCCAGCTCACGTTCTCTCGGGGAGACCCAGTACTTC. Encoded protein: CASSRSLGETQYF.

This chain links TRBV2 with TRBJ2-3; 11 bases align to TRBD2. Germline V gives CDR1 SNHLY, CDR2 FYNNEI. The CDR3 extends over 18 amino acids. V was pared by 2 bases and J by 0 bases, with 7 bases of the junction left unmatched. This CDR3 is CASSELAGGHPSTDTQYF. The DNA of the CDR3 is TGTGCCAGCAGTGAACTAGCGGGGGGCCATCCTAGCACAGATACGCAGTATTTT. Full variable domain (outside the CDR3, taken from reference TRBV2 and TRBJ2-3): EPEVTQTPSHQVTQMGQEVILRCVPISNHLYFYWYRQILGQKVEFLVSFYNNEISEKSEIFDDQFSVERPDGSNFTLKIRSTKLEDSAMYFCASSELAGGHPSTDTQYFGPGTRLTVL.

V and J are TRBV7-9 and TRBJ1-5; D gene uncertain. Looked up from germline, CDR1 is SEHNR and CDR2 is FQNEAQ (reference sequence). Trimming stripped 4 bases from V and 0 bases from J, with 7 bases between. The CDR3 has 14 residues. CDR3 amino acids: CASSSTYSNQPQHF. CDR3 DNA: TGTGCCAGCAGCTCCACCTATAGCAATCAGCCCCAGCATTTT.

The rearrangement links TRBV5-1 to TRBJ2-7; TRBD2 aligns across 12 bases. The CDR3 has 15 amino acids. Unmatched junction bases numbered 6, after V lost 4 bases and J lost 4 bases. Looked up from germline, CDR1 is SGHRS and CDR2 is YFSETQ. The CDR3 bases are TGCGCCAGCAGCGTGGCCGGGACTAGCGGGTACGAGCAGTACTTC. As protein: CASSVAGTSGYEQYF. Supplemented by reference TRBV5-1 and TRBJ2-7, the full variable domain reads KAGVTQTPRYLIKTRGQQVTLSCSPISGHRSVSWYQQTPGQGLQFLFEYFSETQRNKGNFPGRFSGRQFSNSRSEMNVSTLELGDSALYLCASSVAGTSGYEQYFGPGTRLTVT.

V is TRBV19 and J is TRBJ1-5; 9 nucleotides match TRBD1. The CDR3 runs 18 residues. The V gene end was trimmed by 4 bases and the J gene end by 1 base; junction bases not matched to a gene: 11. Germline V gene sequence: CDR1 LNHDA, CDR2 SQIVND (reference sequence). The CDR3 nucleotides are TGTGCCAGTAGTACTGCGGACAGGGGAGTATGGAGCAATCAGCCCCAGCATTTT. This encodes CASSTADRGVWSNQPQHF.

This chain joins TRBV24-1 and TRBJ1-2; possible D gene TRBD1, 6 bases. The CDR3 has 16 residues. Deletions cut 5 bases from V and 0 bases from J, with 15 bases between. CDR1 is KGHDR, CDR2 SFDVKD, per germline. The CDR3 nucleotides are TGTGCCACCAGTGCCGTAGGGGGGGGAGCTAACTATGGCTACACCTTC. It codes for CATSAVGGGANYGYTF.

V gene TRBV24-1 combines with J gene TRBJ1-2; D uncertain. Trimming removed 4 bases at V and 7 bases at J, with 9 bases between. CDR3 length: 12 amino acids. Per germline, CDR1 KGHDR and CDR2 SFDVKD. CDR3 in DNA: TGTGCCACCAGTGAAACTTTCGGTGGCTACACCTTC. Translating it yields CATSETFGGYTF.

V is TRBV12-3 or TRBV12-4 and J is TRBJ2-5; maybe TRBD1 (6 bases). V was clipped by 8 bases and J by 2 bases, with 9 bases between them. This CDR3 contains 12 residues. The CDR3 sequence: CASGTGQETQYF. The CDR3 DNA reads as TGTGCCAGCGGAACAGGGCAAGAGACCCAGTACTTC.

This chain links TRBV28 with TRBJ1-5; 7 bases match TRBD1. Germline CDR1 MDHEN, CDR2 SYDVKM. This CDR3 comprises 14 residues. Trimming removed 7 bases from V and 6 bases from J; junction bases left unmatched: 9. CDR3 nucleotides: TGTGCCAGCAACCTACAGGGGCGCAGTCAGCCCCAGCATTTT. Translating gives CASNLQGRSQPQHF.